The 9 T cell receptor beta chains presented below share a single source sample, sequenced in a study of blood T cell repertoires in COVID-19 (dated by TCRdb to 2019 to 2021). The method behind the library was the immunoSEQ multiplex PCR assay. Imported from immuneACCESS, the table was reduced by TCRdb to in-frame sequences with V and J called. These copies leave out some clones; in studies compared against another copy, an unresolved V gene accounts for under half, and the cause of the remainder is not known. This sample is represented by over 60,000 clones; over 85% of them were singletons. The ten top clones hold roughly 1.3% of the sample. Material: peripheral blood. The source of these receptors is a man aged 60 to 75 with acute or convalescent COVID-19.

This rearrangement joins TRBV21-1 to TRBJ2-1; the D segment call TRBD1 is taken from the table without a DNA check. TRBV21-1 corresponds to a pseudogene. This CDR3 spans 16 amino acids. The CDR3 protein is CASSYRFRDNKFGQFF. The CDR3 coding sequence is TGTGCCAGCAGCTACAGATTCCGGGACAATAAGTTTGGGCAGTTCTTC.

The chain recombines TRBV7-9 with TRBJ2-7; 10 nucleotides agree with TRBD1. V dropped 0 bases and J dropped 5; count of bases not matched to a gene: 4. Germline CDR1 and CDR2: SEHNR and FQNEAQ (reference sequence). The CDR3 has 15 residues. CDR3 sequence: CASSLAGTGAHEQYF. For the CDR3, the DNA is TGTGCCAGCAGCTTAGCCGGGACAGGGGCCCACGAGCAGTACTTC.

The DNA of the CDR3 is TGCGCCAGCAGCTCCGACCCAGGTTACAATGAGCAGTTCTTC. This gives the protein CASSSDPGYNEQFF. The V call is TRBV5-1, the J call TRBJ2-1; no reliable D call. The CDR3 is made up of 14 amino acids. Trimming stripped 3 bases from V and 4 bases from J, with 11 bases between. Looked up from germline, CDR1 is SGHRS and CDR2 is YFSETQ. The entire variable domain, with the rest obtained from reference TRBV5-1 and TRBJ2-1, is as follows: KAGVTQTPRYLIKTRGQQVTLSCSPISGHRSVSWYQQTPGQGLQFLFEYFSETQRNKGNFPGRFSGRQFSNSRSEMNVSTLELGDSALYLCASSSDPGYNEQFFGPGTRLTVL.

The chain carries TRBV5-6 and TRBJ2-7; 9 bases align to TRBD1. CDR3 size: 15 residues. From germline, CDR1 is SGHDT and CDR2 YYEEEE. Germline trimming cut 2 bases from V and 3 bases from J; bases unmatched to any gene: 6. CDR3 nucleotide sequence: TGTGCCAGCAGCTTAACCGGGACAGGGAGCTACGAGCAGTACTTC. It translates to CASSLTGTGSYEQYF.

The chain uses TRBV7-2 and TRBJ2-7, with 7 bases fitting TRBD1. Germline assignment: CDR1 SGHTA and CDR2 FQGNSA. The CDR3 runs 15 residues. V lost 1 base to trimming and J lost 1 base; unmatched junction nucleotides: 4. In DNA form, the CDR3 reads TGTGCCAGCAGCTTAGAGGGGGCTCTGTCCTACGAGCAGTACTTC. It encodes CASSLEGALSYEQYF.

V gene TRBV24-1 combines with J gene TRBJ1-1, with D perhaps TRBD1 (5 bases). Trimming pared 5 bases from V and 1 base from J, leaving 10 bases between. The CDR3 runs to 14 residues. The germline CDR1 and CDR2 sequences are KGHDR and SFDVKD. This chain's CDR3 is CATSGGLGNTEAFF. CDR3 DNA: TGTGCCACCAGTGGGGGACTGGGGAACACTGAAGCTTTCTTT.

This chain uses TRBV30 with TRBJ1-2; weak D call: TRBD1 (6 bases). V was cut by 3 bases and J by 5 bases, with 19 bases left in between. The CDR3 is made up of 15 amino acids. Germline CDR1 and CDR2: GTSNPN and SVGIG (reference sequence). Written as DNA, the CDR3 is TGTGCCTGGAGACACGACAGGTCCGGTGGTTATGGCTACACCTTC. This encodes CAWRHDRSGGYGYTF.

The chain recombines TRBV12-5 with TRBJ1-1, with D tentatively TRBD1 (6 bases). Germline CDR1 is LGHNT and CDR2 is FRNRAP. This CDR3 is 14 amino acids long. V shed 7 bases and J shed 0 bases, with 12 bases lying between them. The CDR3 bases are TGTGCTAGTGCCGAGGACAGAATGAACACTGAAGCTTTCTTT. Its protein is CASAEDRMNTEAFF.

The gene calls are TRBV29-1 and TRBJ1-1, with unresolved D. Trimming pared 6 bases from V and 6 bases from J, leaving 17 bases between. Germline lookup yields CDR1 SQVTM and CDR2 ANQGSEA. This CDR3 is 13 amino acids long. The CDR3 loop reads CSVAHRGRSEAFF. The CDR3 DNA reads TGCAGCGTGGCGCACCGAGGGCGGTCTGAAGCTTTCTTT.